The 5 T cell receptor beta chains given below trace back to one sample, sequenced in a study of response to subunit inactivated influenza vaccine. Using its own MiXCR run on the RT-PCR reads, TCRdb lists one record per CDR3 protein. Here the sample spans about 610,000 distinct CDR3 sequences, less than 15% being singletons. Specimen: PBMCs from blood, collected 12 days after vaccination. The receptors here all came from a man in his fifties or sixties who received an inactivated influenza vaccine.

The chain combines TRBV5-1 with TRBJ2-3, with TRBD2 identical over 13 bases. The V and J ends lost 4 bases and 5 bases, in that order; junction bases with no gene match: 4. CDR1 SGHRS and CDR2 YFSETQ come from the germline V gene. The CDR3 length is 15 residues. CDR3 coding DNA: TGCGCCAGCAGCCCACTAGCGGGGGGGCGAGATACGCAGTATTTT. It yields the protein CASSPLAGGRDTQYF.

The V and J genes are TRBV3-1 and TRBJ1-3; D uncertain. The CDR3 loop spans 15 amino acids. Germline loops: CDR1 LGHDT, CDR2 YNNKEL (reference sequence). The V gene lost 6 bases and the J gene lost 0 bases, with 12 bases spanning the gap. The CDR3 protein is CASSLNTLSGNTIYF. The DNA for the CDR3 is TGTGCCAGCAGTCTGAACACACTCTCTGGAAACACCATATATTTT.

This clonotype was counted between two and nine times. This sequence joins TRBV6-2 or TRBV6-3 and TRBJ1-6; D remains ambiguous. The CDR3 extends over 13 amino acids. Trimming pared 1 base from V and 12 bases from J, leaving 10 bases between. Germline V gives CDR1 MNHEY, CDR2 SVGEGT. The CDR3 here is CASSYLGGQPLHF. The DNA of the CDR3 is TGTGCCAGCAGTTACTTGGGCGGCCAACCCCTCCACTTT.

The table lists this clonotype with a few counts. The chain carries TRBV7-9 and TRBJ1-2; D possibly corresponds to TRBD1 (5 bases). CDR3 size: 13 residues. The V and J ends lost 8 bases and 4 bases respectively, with 14 bases between them. Germline V CDR1 and CDR2: SEHNR, FQNEAQ (reference sequence). CDR3 loop: CASERQGSYGYTF. The CDR3 DNA is TGTGCCAGCGAACGTCAGGGTAGCTATGGCTACACCTTC.

The sample holds one count of this clonotype. One end of the junction varies from germline; a read error may be responsible. The genes are TRBV6-5 and TRBJ2-3, with D maybe TRBD2 (6 bases). Germline lookup yields CDR1 MNHEY and CDR2 SVGAGI. CDR3 length: 15 residues. The chain's CDR3 is CSSTSTRTNTDTQYF. The CDR3 nucleotides read TGTTCCAGCACTTCGACCCGGACTAACACAGATACGCAGTATTTT.